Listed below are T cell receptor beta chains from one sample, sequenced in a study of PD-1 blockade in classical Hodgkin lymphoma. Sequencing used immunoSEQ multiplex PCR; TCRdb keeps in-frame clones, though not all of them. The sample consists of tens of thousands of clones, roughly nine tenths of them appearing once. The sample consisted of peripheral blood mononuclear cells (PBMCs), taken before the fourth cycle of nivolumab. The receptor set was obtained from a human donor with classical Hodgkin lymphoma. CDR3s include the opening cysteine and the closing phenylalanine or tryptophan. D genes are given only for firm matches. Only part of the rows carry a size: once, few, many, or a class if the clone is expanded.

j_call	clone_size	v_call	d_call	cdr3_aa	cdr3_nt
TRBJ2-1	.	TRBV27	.	CASSKPGQDNEQFF	TGTGCCAGCAGTAAACCGGGACAAGACAATGAGCAGTTCTTC
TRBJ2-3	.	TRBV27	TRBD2	CASSLFVAGGGDTDTQYF	TGTGCCAGCAGTTTATTCGTAGCGGGAGGTGGGGACACAGATACGCAGTATTTT
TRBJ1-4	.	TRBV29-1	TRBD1	CSASGQGDEKLFF	TGCAGCGCCTCGGGACAGGGGGATGAAAAACTGTTTTTT
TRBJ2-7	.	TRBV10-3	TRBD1	CAIRADRGFYEQYF	TGTGCCATCAGGGCGGACAGGGGGTTTTACGAGCAGTACTTC
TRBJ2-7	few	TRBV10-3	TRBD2	CAISGGRGVLSSYEQYF	TGTGCCATCAGTGGAGGGCGGGGGGTCCTGAGCTCCTACGAGCAGTACTTC
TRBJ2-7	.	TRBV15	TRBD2	CATSRSVAGTAYEQYF	TGTGCCACCAGCAGATCCGTAGCGGGAACTGCCTACGAGCAGTACTTC
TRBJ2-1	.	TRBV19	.	CASGYNEQFF	TGTGCCAGTGGGTACAATGAGCAGTTCTTC
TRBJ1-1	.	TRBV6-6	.	CASSRPGGKIEAFF	TGTGCCAGCAGCCGACCCGGGGGCAAGATTGAAGCTTTCTTT
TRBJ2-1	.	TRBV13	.	CASSLDPRLYNEQFF	TGTGCCAGCAGCTTAGACCCACGCCTCTACAATGAGCAGTTCTTC
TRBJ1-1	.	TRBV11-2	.	CASSFKMVTTEAFF	TGTGCCAGCAGCTTCAAAATGGTGACCACTGAAGCTTTCTTT
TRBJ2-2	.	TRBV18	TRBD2	CASSPSDLAGRTGELFF	TGTGCCAGCTCACCGAGTGATCTAGCGGGTCGTACCGGGGAGCTGTTTTTT
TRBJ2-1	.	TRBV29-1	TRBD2	CSVEGGLADSLYNEQFF	TGCAGCGTTGAAGGGGGACTAGCGGACTCTCTCTACAATGAGCAGTTCTTC
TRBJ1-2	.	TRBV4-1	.	CASSQAGTLGYTF	TGCGCCAGCAGCCAGGCAGGGACGCTCGGCTACACCTTC
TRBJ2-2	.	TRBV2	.	CASSEVVRGGGELFF	TGTGCCAGCAGTGAAGTGGTTCGAGGCGGCGGGGAGCTGTTTTTT
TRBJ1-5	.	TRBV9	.	CASSAGGNQPQHF	TGTGCCAGCAGCGCGGGTGGGAATCAGCCCCAGCATTTT
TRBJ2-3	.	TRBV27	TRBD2	CASSSSSGGTDTQYF	TGTGCCAGCAGTTCGTCTAGCGGGGGCACAGATACGCAGTATTTT
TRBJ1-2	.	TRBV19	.	CASTKTQGWNYGYTF	TGTGCCAGTACCAAGACACAGGGATGGAACTATGGCTACACCTTC
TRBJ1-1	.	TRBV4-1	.	CASSQPGGRGAFF	TGCGCCAGCAGCCAACCCGGGGGGAGGGGAGCTTTCTTT
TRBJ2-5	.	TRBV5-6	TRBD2	CASSLLAGGSETQYF	TGTGCCAGCAGCTTGCTAGCGGGGGGGTCGGAGACCCAGTACTTC
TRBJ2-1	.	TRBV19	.	CASSINGKPNNEQFF	TGTGCCAGTAGTATCAACGGGAAACCTAACAATGAGCAGTTCTTC
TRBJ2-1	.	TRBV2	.	CASALRRDEQFF	TGTGCCAGCGCCCTACGGAGGGATGAGCAGTTCTTC
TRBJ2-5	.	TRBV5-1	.	CASSQTWGEGNNGNQETQYF	TGCGCCAGCAGCCAGACGTGGGGGGAAGGGAATAATGGGAACCAAGAGACCCAGTACTTC
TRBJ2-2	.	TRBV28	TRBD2	CASSPAPGLGGGELFF	TGTGCCAGCAGTCCCGCACCGGGACTAGGTGGCGGGGAGCTGTTTTTT
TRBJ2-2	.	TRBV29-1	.	CSVAIDTGELFF	TGCAGCGTCGCCATTGACACCGGGGAGCTGTTTTTT
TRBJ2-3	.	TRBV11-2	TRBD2	CASSLDLAGGSDTQYF	TGTGCCAGCAGCTTAGACCTAGCGGGGGGTTCAGATACGCAGTATTTT
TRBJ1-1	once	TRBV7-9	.	CASSFVNENTEAFF	TGTGCCAGCAGCTTCGTGAATGAGAACACTGAAGCTTTCTTT
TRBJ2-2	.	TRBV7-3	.	CASSLGLLNTGELFF	TGTGCCAGCAGCTTAGGACTCTTGAACACCGGGGAGCTGTTTTTT
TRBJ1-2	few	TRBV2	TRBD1	CASSGDSYGYTF	TGTGCCAGCAGTGGGGACAGCTATGGCTACACCTTC
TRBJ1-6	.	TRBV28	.	CASSKSLLDSPLHF	TGTGCCAGCAGCAAAAGTCTTCTCGATTCACCCCTCCACTTT
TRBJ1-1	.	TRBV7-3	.	CASSPRGQGTEAFF	TGTGCCAGCAGCCCTCGAGGCCAGGGGACTGAAGCTTTCTTT
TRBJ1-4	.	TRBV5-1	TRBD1	CASSLETGATNEKLFF	TGCGCCAGCAGCTTGGAAACAGGGGCAACTAATGAAAAACTGTTTTTT
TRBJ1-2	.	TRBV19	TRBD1	CASSPDRGRYGYTF	TGTGCCAGTAGTCCAGACAGGGGACGCTATGGCTACACCTTC
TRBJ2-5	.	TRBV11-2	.	CASSPDREGETQYF	TGTGCCAGCAGCCCGGACAGGGAGGGAGAGACCCAGTACTTC
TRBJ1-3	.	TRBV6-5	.	CASSPGMSNTIYF	TGTGCCAGTAGTCCGGGGATGTCAAACACCATATATTTT
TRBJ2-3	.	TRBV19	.	CATSGGRVATDTQYF	TGTGCCACCTCGGGCGGTCGGGTAGCCACAGATACGCAGTATTTT
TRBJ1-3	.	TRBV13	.	CASSLGYEGSIYF	TGTGCCAGCAGCTTGGGGTACGAGGGTAGCATATATTTT
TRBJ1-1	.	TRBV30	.	CAVTWGNTEAFF	TGTGCCGTTACATGGGGCAACACTGAAGCTTTCTTT
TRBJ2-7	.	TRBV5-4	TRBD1	CASSLRQGYEQYF	TGTGCCAGCAGCTTAAGACAGGGGTACGAGCAGTACTTC
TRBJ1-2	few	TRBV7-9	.	CASSVDTEAYTF	TGTGCCAGCAGCGTTGACACGGAAGCCTACACCTTC
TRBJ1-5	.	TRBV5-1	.	CASSLEGGNSNQPQHF	TGCGCCAGCAGCTTGGAAGGGGGGAATAGCAATCAGCCCCAGCATTTT
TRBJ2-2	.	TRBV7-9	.	CASSLDYLPNTGELFF	TGTGCCAGCAGCTTAGATTATCTGCCGAACACCGGGGAGCTGTTTTTT
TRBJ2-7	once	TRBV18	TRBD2	CASSPLAGAIYEQYF	TGTGCCAGCTCACCTCTAGCGGGAGCGATCTACGAGCAGTACTTC
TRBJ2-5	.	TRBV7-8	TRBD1	CASSLATGGAETQYF	TGTGCCAGCAGCTTAGCGACAGGGGGCGCAGAGACCCAGTACTTC
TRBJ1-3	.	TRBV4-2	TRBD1	CASSQGTEGNTIYF	TGTGCCAGCAGCCAGGGGACAGAGGGAAACACCATATATTTT
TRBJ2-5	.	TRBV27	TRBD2	CASSLRLAGSPGTQYF	TGTGCCAGCAGTTTAAGGCTAGCGGGATCCCCGGGGACCCAGTACTTC
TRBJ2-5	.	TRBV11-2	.	CASSEGVRETQYF	TGTGCCAGCAGCGAGGGGGTAAGGGAGACCCAGTACTTC
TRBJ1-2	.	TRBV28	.	CASRKASRGGYTF	TGTGCCAGCAGAAAGGCGTCCCGCGGTGGCTACACCTTC
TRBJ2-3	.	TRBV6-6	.	CASSYKVSDTTDTQYF	TGTGCCAGCAGTTACAAGGTTAGCGATACCACAGATACGCAGTATTTT
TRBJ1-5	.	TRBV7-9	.	CASSLAHGGNQPQHF	TGTGCCAGCAGCTTAGCGCATGGGGGAAATCAGCCCCAGCATTTT
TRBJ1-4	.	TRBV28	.	CASSPDSILTNEKLFF	TGTGCCAGCAGTCCGGATTCCATCCTAACTAATGAAAAACTGTTTTTT
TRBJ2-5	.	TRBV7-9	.	CASSLGGEETQYF	TGTGCCAGCAGCTTAGGGGGGGAAGAGACCCAGTACTTC
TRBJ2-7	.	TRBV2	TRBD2	CASSGGLAGVNEQYF	TGTGCCAGCAGTGGGGGACTAGCGGGAGTTAATGAGCAGTACTTC
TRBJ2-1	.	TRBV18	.	CASSPDDYSYNEQFF	TGTGCCAGCTCACCCGACGACTACTCCTACAATGAGCAGTTCTTC
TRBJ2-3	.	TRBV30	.	CAWRLAGGDTQYF	TGTGCCTGGAGGTTAGCCGGAGGAGATACGCAGTATTTT
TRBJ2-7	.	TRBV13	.	CASSPSGSYEQYF	TGTGCCAGCAGCCCGAGCGGCTCCTACGAGCAGTACTTC
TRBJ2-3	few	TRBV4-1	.	CASSQWSLDTQYF	TGCGCCAGCAGCCAATGGAGCTTGGATACGCAGTATTTT
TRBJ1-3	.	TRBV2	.	CASSVGASGNTIYF	TGTGCCAGCAGTGTCGGCGCGTCTGGAAACACCATATATTTT
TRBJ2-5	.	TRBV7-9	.	CASSTYKQETQYF	TGTGCCAGCAGCACCTATAAACAAGAGACCCAGTACTTC
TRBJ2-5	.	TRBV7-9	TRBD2	CASSFSLAGVQETQYF	TGTGCCAGCAGCTTTTCCCTAGCGGGAGTCCAAGAGACCCAGTACTTC